Each of the 2 T cell receptor beta chains below was sequenced from the same sample in a study of OX40 agonist ivuxolimab in advanced cancers. The method was the immunoSEQ multiplex PCR assay. In TCRdb, the immuneACCESS table is reduced to in-frame sequences with V and J assigned. These tables do not hold every clone; where another copy was compared, an unresolved V gene accounts for under half, and the others remain unexplained. This sample gives approximately 90,000 clones in total; 70% to 85% of them show up just once. The ten top clones hold 3% to 4.5% of the sample. This specimen consisted of CD4+ or CD8+ T cells sorted from blood, obtained in a trial of the OX40 agonist ivuxolimab. The origin of the receptors is an adult with an advanced solid tumor such as melanoma, head and neck, liver or kidney cancer.

The chain joins TRBV7-9 to TRBJ2-2, with D possibly being TRBD2 (5 bases). This CDR3 region has 14 residues. Trimming left V 8 bases short and J 6 bases short, with 16 bases between. The V gene's germline CDR1 is SEHNR and CDR2 FQNEAQ (reference sequence). Written as DNA, the CDR3 is TGTGCCAGCGGAGACTATCGGAGCGCCGGGGAGCTGTTTTTT. Protein: CASGDYRSAGELFF.

The chain couples TRBV7-9 to TRBJ1-1, with a tentative D call TRBD1 (5 bases). The germline V gene encodes CDR1 SEHNR and CDR2 FQNEAQ (reference sequence). The CDR3 spans 13 residues. V gave up 10 bases and J gave up 2 bases, with 14 bases separating them. CDR3 DNA sequence: TGTGCCACGGGGCCTCGTTTAAACACTGAAGCTTTCTTT. Protein: CATGPRLNTEAFF.